The T cell receptor beta chain under discussion was sequenced for a study of cytomegalovirus exposure and HLA in healthy donors. General observations from the study: Researchers counted around 150 TCR beta chains as cytomegalovirus-associated.

The CDR3 totals 15 residues. V lost 2 bases, J lost 2 bases, and 4 bases stayed unmatched. The germline V gene encodes CDR1 MDHEN and CDR2 SYDVKM. About this clone itself: The antigen is undetermined.

PCR employed 60 Vbeta and 13 Jbeta primers. The method was immunoSEQ multiplex PCR; TCRdb's version includes in-frame clones alone and lacks a portion of them. The table shows 180,000 or so clones, with roughly 85% occurring only once. Material: PBMCs. The chain carries TRBV28 and TRBJ2-5, with 8 bases matching TRBD1. The source is a middle-aged man in good health and CMV-seropositive. CDR3 sequence (DNA): TGTGCCAGCAGTTTACCAGGGGGCGGGCAAGAGACCCAGTACTTC. Amino acid sequence: CASSLPGGGQETQYF. The complete variable domain, with remaining parts taken from reference TRBV28 and TRBJ2-5, reads DVKVTQSSRYLVKRTGEKVFLECVQDMDHENMFWYRQDPGLGLRLIYFSYDVKMKEKGDIPEGYSVSREKKERFSLILESASTNQTSMYLCASSLPGGGQETQYFGPGTRLLVL.